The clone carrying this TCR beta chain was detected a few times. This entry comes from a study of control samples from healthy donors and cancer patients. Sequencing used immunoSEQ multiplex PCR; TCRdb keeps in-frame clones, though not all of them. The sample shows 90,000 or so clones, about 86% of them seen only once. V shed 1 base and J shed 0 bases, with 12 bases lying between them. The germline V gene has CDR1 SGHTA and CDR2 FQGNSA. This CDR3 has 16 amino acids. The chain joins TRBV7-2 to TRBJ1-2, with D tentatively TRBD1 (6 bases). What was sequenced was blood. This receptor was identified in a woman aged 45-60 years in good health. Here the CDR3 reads CASSLGRGAANYGYTF. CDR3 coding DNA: TGTGCCAGCAGCTTAGGAAGGGGGGCAGCTAACTATGGCTACACCTTC.